This section outlines one TCR beta chain sequence together with its context. Its antigen remains unidentified. Trimming left V 5 bases short and J 7 bases short, with 20 bases between. The CDR3 runs 15 residues. Germline assignment: CDR1 SGHVS and CDR2 FQNEAQ. This specimen comes from a study of vaccination effects on CD4 cells after COVID-19. Study-wide results and caveats: In the late period after vaccination, infection- and vaccine-induced clones contracted markedly.

This table comes from immunoSEQ multiplex PCR, and its TCRdb copy is limited to in-frame clones, with some not included. The table shows some 25,000 clones, with more than 60% occurring only once. ViraFEST assay sequencing came after antigen-specific CD4+ T cells were expanded with viral peptide pools. Between days 10 and 11 of culture, CD4+ T cells were separated out. Two doses of either BNT162b2 or mRNA-1273 were given to each participant. Each culture well received some 1.9 million PBMC. These cells were then cultured in IMDM with approximately 9.8 IU/ml IL-2 and 10 ug/ml peptides. J is TRBJ1-2 and V is TRBV7-8, with D unclear. The material was CD4+ T cells from PBMCs cultured with SARS-CoV-2 spike peptides, obtained after COVID-19 vaccination. The receptor comes from a human donor who received a COVID-19 vaccine. CDR3 in DNA: TGTGCCAGCAGCATCCGATTAAGGAGGCCTACTGGCTACACCTTC. This codes for CASSIRLRRPTGYTF.